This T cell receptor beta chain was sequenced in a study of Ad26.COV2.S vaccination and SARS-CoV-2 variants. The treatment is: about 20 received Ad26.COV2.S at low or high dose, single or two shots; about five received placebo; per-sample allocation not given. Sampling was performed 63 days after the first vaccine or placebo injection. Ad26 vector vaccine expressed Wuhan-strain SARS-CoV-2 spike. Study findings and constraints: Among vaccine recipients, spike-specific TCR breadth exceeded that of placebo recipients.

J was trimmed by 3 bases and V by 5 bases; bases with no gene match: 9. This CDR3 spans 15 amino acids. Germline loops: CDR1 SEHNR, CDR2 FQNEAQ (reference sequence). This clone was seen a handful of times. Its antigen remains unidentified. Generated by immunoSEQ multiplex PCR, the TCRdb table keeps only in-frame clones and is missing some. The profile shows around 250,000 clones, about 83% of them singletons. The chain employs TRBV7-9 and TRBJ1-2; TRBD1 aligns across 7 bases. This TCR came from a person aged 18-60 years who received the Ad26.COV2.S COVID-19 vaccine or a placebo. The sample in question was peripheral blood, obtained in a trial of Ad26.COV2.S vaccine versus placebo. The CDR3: CASSPRTGRHYGYTF. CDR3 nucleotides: TGTGCCAGCAGCCCCCGGACAGGACGACACTATGGCTACACCTTC. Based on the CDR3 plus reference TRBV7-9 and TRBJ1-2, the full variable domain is DTGVSQNPRHKITKRGQNVTFRCDPISEHNRLYWYRQTLGQGPEFLTYFQNEAQLEKSRLLSDRFSAERPKGSFSTLEIQRTEQGDSAMYLCASSPRTGRHYGYTFGSGTRLTVV.